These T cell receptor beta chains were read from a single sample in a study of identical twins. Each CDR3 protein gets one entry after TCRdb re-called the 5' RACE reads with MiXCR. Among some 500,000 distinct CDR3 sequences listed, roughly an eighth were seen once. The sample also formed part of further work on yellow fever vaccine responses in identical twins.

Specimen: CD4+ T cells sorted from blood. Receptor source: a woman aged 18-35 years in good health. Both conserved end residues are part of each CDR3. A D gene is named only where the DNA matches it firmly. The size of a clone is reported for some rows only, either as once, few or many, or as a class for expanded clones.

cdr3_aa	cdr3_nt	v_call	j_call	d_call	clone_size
CASSRDWDTEAFF	TGTGCCAGCAGCCGGGACTGGGACACTGAAGCTTTCTTT	TRBV3-1	TRBJ1-1	.	.
CASSSGQKAFF	TGTGCCAGCAGCTCAGGACAGAAAGCTTTCTTT	TRBV7-3	TRBJ1-1	.	few
CASSYSHGSTDTQYF	TGTGCCAGCAGTTACTCCCACGGTAGCACAGATACGCAGTATTTT	TRBV6-2/TRBV6-3	TRBJ2-3	.	few
CASSVGPTNEQFF	TGTGCCAGCAGTGTGGGACCCACCAATGAGCAGTTCTTC	TRBV2	TRBJ2-1	.	.
CAISGTSGSQETQYF	TGTGCCATCAGCGGGACTAGCGGGAGTCAAGAGACCCAGTACTTC	TRBV10-3	TRBJ2-5	TRBD2	few
CASSRSGTGNTEAFF	TGTGCCAGCAGCCGCTCGGGGACAGGGAACACTGAAGCTTTCTTT	TRBV3-1	TRBJ1-1	TRBD1	.
CASSLEAGVRSDEQFF	TGTGCCAGCAGTTTAGAGGCCGGGGTGCGAAGCGATGAGCAGTTCTTC	TRBV27	TRBJ2-1	.	.
CASRPDGSANSPLHF	TGTGCCAGCAGACCCGACGGGAGTGCAAATTCACCCCTCCACTTT	TRBV6-2/TRBV6-3	TRBJ1-6	.	.
CASSLGGAVNYNEQFF	TGCGCCAGCAGCTTGGGGGGGGCCGTCAACTACAATGAGCAGTTCTTC	TRBV5-1	TRBJ2-1	.	.
CASSLVPNFVSDSPLHF	TGTGCCAGCAGCTTGGTCCCTAATTTCGTGTCGGATTCACCCCTCCACTTT	TRBV5-6	TRBJ1-6	.	many
CSARIRVGRHSYNEQFF	TGCAGTGCTAGAATACGCGTGGGCAGGCACTCCTACAATGAGCAGTTCTTC	TRBV20-1	TRBJ2-1	.	.
CASSNWRLPDTQYF	TGTGCCAGCAGCAATTGGAGACTACCAGATACGCAGTATTTT	TRBV21-1	TRBJ2-3	.	.
CASSLFSYNEQFF	TGTGCCAGCAGCTTATTTTCTTACAATGAGCAGTTCTTC	TRBV7-2	TRBJ2-1	.	many
CASSPGGAGGEQYF	TGTGCCAGCTCCCCCGGGGGGGCCGGGGGAGAGCAGTACTTC	TRBV18	TRBJ2-7	TRBD2	.
CASSSRQGAYGYTF	TGTGCCAGCAGTTCGAGACAGGGGGCATATGGCTACACCTTC	TRBV12-3/TRBV12-4	TRBJ1-2	TRBD1	many
CASSQAGRGTDTQYF	TGTGCCAGCAGTCAAGCCGGGAGAGGCACAGATACGCAGTATTTT	TRBV12-3/TRBV12-4	TRBJ2-3	.	.
CASSMKGFSQPQHF	TGTGCCAGTAGTATGAAGGGGTTTAGTCAGCCCCAGCATTTT	TRBV19	TRBJ1-5	.	.
CASSYRPLFGHEQFF	TGTGCCAGCAGTTACAGGCCCCTATTCGGGCATGAGCAGTTCTTC	TRBV6-2/TRBV6-3	TRBJ2-1	.	few
CASSFGQITDTQYF	TGCGCCAGCAGCTTTGGTCAAATTACAGATACGCAGTATTTT	TRBV5-1	TRBJ2-3	.	few
CASRSTGQAAYEQYF	TGCGCCAGCAGATCTACGGGACAGGCGGCCTACGAGCAGTACTTC	TRBV5-1	TRBJ2-7	TRBD1	.
CASSQSWGIGLAGGRTYEQYF	TGCGCCAGCAGTCAATCATGGGGAATTGGACTAGCGGGAGGCCGTACCTACGAGCAGTACTTC	TRBV23-1	TRBJ2-7	TRBD2	.
CASTAVGGGSSEQFF	TGTGCCAGCACTGCCGTGGGGGGGGGCTCGAGTGAGCAGTTCTTC	TRBV7-9	TRBJ2-1	.	.
CASSLDQGRYEQYF	TGTGCCAGCAGCTTAGATCAGGGGCGCTACGAGCAGTACTTC	TRBV7-2	TRBJ2-7	.	many
CASSLDIANSPLHF	TGTGCCAGCAGCTTAGACATAGCTAATTCACCCCTCCACTTT	TRBV7-2	TRBJ1-6	.	.
CASSETGTFQETQYF	TGTGCCAGCAGTGAAACCGGGACATTCCAAGAGACCCAGTACTTC	TRBV25-1	TRBJ2-5	.	few
CASSFVTAYNEQFF	TGTGCCAGCAGTTTCGTAACAGCTTACAATGAGCAGTTCTTC	TRBV12-3/TRBV12-4	TRBJ2-1	.	few
CASAETSGRDGETQYF	TGTGCCAGCGCAGAGACTAGCGGGAGGGACGGAGAGACCCAGTACTTC	TRBV3-1	TRBJ2-5	TRBD2	many
CASSSRVETQYF	TGTGCCAGCAGTTCTAGGGTAGAGACCCAGTACTTC	TRBV3-1	TRBJ2-5	.	.
CASGLVLGQTNTGELFF	TGTGCTAGTGGTTTGGTACTAGGACAGACGAACACCGGGGAGCTGTTTTTT	TRBV12-5	TRBJ2-2	.	few
CASSFWGDSGTPVSEAFF	TGTGCCAGTAGTTTCTGGGGAGACTCCGGGACACCCGTTAGTGAAGCTTTCTTT	TRBV19	TRBJ1-1	.	few
CSARDDGRTGGSPLHF	TGCAGTGCTAGAGATGATGGGAGGACAGGCGGTTCACCCCTCCACTTT	TRBV20-1	TRBJ1-6	TRBD1	few
CASSIRTGENTGELFF	TGTGCCAGTAGTATACGGACAGGAGAAAACACCGGGGAGCTGTTTTTT	TRBV19	TRBJ2-2	TRBD1	.
CSARNGLAGKVAYNEQFF	TGCAGTGCGCGAAACGGACTAGCGGGAAAGGTAGCCTACAATGAGCAGTTCTTC	TRBV20-1	TRBJ2-1	TRBD2	few
CASSYRGYNSPLHF	TGTGCCAGCAGTTACAGGGGATATAATTCACCCCTCCACTTT	TRBV6-5	TRBJ1-6	.	many
CASRGGRAAYNEQFF	TGTGCCAGCAGGGGTGGTCGGGCAGCTTACAATGAGCAGTTCTTC	TRBV7-8	TRBJ2-1	.	few
CASSLGGASKNIQYF	TGTGCCAGCAGTTTAGGGGGGGCGTCCAAAAACATTCAGTACTTC	TRBV27	TRBJ2-4	.	few